This note documents a single T cell receptor (beta chain) sequence. Its cognate antigen is unknown. Specified time point: baseline pretreatment blood. Treatment reported: 15 Gy SBRT to primary tumor, nephrectomy 4 weeks later. Trimming took 2 bases from V and 7 from J; bases not matched to a gene: 5. Germline V gene data show CDR1 as SGHRS and CDR2 as YFSETQ. This CDR3 region has 14 residues. Some clones are missing from TCRdb's copy, which holds only in-frame ones; the method was immunoSEQ multiplex PCR. Among about 150,000 clones listed, 88% were seen once. These data originate in a study of radiation and T cells in renal cell carcinoma. About the research overall: Nephrectomy followed 15 Gy stereotactic body radiation by 4 weeks.

General study results and limits: In blood, top tumor clones expanded by 2 weeks, shrinking by 4.

The sample in question was blood, obtained from a patient whose treatment included radiotherapy and nephrectomy. This TCR came from a woman between 70 and 85 years old with renal cell carcinoma. J is TRBJ1-2 and V is TRBV5-1, with TRBD1 matching 10 bases. The CDR3 DNA sequence: TGCGCCAGCAGCTTATCGACAGGGGGCGGTGGCTACACCTTC. Its translation: CASSLSTGGGGYTF.